This is a list of T cell receptor beta chains from one sample in a study of shared clonotypes between healthy human individuals. Repertoires were generated with immunoSEQ multiplex PCR, while TCRdb's copy carries only in-frame clones and drops some. The sample lists approximately 1.4 million clones, approximately 98% occurring once. The sequencing sample was made of naive CD4+ T cells sorted from blood. These receptors all come from a young man in good health. The CDR3 runs from the conserved cysteine through the conserved F or W. The order of the fields is J gene, V gene, CDR3 length, D gene, clone size, CDR3 protein, CDR3 DNA. A D gene is named only where the DNA matches it firmly. The size entry is marked missing in some rows and otherwise reads once, few, many or a size class.

j_gene: TRBJ2-1
v_gene: TRBV6-4
len: 16
d_gene: TRBD2
abundance: NA
CDR3aa: CASSAAGGPGPYEQFF
CDR3nt: TGTGCCAGCAGTGCGGCGGGAGGGCCGGGGCCGTATGAGCAGTTCTTC

j_gene: TRBJ2-1
v_gene: TRBV28
len: 15
d_gene: TRBD2
abundance: NA
CDR3aa: CASSRPSGKYYEQFF
CDR3nt: TGTGCCAGCAGTCGACCTAGCGGGAAGTATTATGAGCAGTTCTTC

j_gene: TRBJ1-3
v_gene: TRBV7-9
len: 12
d_gene: NA
abundance: NA
CDR3aa: CASSLVGNTIYF
CDR3nt: TGTGCCAGCAGCTTAGTTGGGAACACCATATATTTT

j_gene: TRBJ2-1
v_gene: TRBV29-1
len: 14
d_gene: NA
abundance: once
CDR3aa: CSVEGGQTGDEQFF
CDR3nt: TGCAGCGTTGAAGGGGGACAGACGGGAGATGAGCAGTTCTTC

j_gene: TRBJ2-6
v_gene: TRBV30
len: 13
d_gene: NA
abundance: once
CDR3aa: CAWRLSGANVLTF
CDR3nt: TGTGCCTGGAGGCTGTCTGGGGCCAACGTCCTGACTTTC

j_gene: TRBJ2-7
v_gene: TRBV6-6
len: 16
d_gene: TRBD2
abundance: NA
CDR3aa: CASSSTSGELSYEQYF
CDR3nt: TGTGCCAGCAGTTCGACTAGCGGGGAACTGTCCTACGAGCAGTACTTC

j_gene: TRBJ2-1
v_gene: TRBV5-4
len: 13
d_gene: NA
abundance: NA
CDR3aa: CASSSLAENEQFF
CDR3nt: TGTGCCAGCAGCTCATTAGCGGAAAATGAGCAGTTCTTC

j_gene: TRBJ2-3
v_gene: TRBV5-1
len: 15
d_gene: TRBD1
abundance: NA
CDR3aa: CASSSDRVGTDTQYF
CDR3nt: TGCGCCAGCAGCTCGGACAGGGTGGGCACAGATACGCAGTATTTT

j_gene: TRBJ2-7
v_gene: TRBV6-6
len: 13
d_gene: TRBD2
abundance: NA
CDR3aa: CASSGGVRYEQYF
CDR3nt: TGTGCCAGCTCGGGGGGGGTTCGATACGAGCAGTACTTC

j_gene: TRBJ2-2
v_gene: TRBV9
len: 14
d_gene: NA
abundance: NA
CDR3aa: CASSAPHLVGELFF
CDR3nt: TGTGCCAGCAGCGCCCCTCATCTAGTCGGGGAGCTGTTTTTT

j_gene: TRBJ1-1
v_gene: TRBV6-5
len: 14
d_gene: NA
abundance: NA
CDR3aa: CASRAGIMNTEAFF
CDR3nt: TGTGCCAGCAGGGCAGGGATCATGAACACTGAAGCTTTCTTT

j_gene: TRBJ1-1
v_gene: TRBV6-5
len: 15
d_gene: TRBD1
abundance: NA
CDR3aa: CASSLGQAKNTEAFF
CDR3nt: TGTGCCAGCAGTCTCGGACAGGCTAAGAACACTGAAGCTTTCTTT

j_gene: TRBJ1-3
v_gene: TRBV7-9
len: 14
d_gene: NA
abundance: once
CDR3aa: CASSRDGSGNTIYF
CDR3nt: TGTGCCAGCAGTCGGGACGGCTCTGGAAACACCATATATTTT

j_gene: TRBJ2-3
v_gene: TRBV18
len: 13
d_gene: NA
abundance: NA
CDR3aa: CASSPDQGGGQYF
CDR3nt: TGTGCCAGCTCACCGGACCAGGGAGGGGGGCAGTATTTT

j_gene: TRBJ1-5
v_gene: TRBV15
len: 14
d_gene: NA
abundance: NA
CDR3aa: CATSRDQVNQPQHF
CDR3nt: TGTGCCACCAGCAGAGATCAAGTAAATCAGCCCCAGCATTTT

j_gene: TRBJ2-2
v_gene: TRBV5-1
len: 15
d_gene: NA
abundance: NA
CDR3aa: CASSLARTNTGELFF
CDR3nt: TGCGCCAGCAGCTTGGCCAGGACTAACACCGGGGAGCTGTTTTTT

j_gene: TRBJ2-2
v_gene: TRBV5-5
len: 12
d_gene: NA
abundance: NA
CDR3aa: CASSFAEGELFF
CDR3nt: TGTGCCAGCAGCTTCGCGGAGGGGGAGCTGTTTTTT

j_gene: TRBJ2-2
v_gene: TRBV4-3
len: 16
d_gene: NA
abundance: NA
CDR3aa: CASSPPASANTGELFF
CDR3nt: TGCGCCAGCAGCCCCCCTGCTAGCGCGAACACCGGGGAGCTGTTTTTT

j_gene: TRBJ2-1
v_gene: TRBV9
len: 16
d_gene: TRBD2
abundance: NA
CDR3aa: CASSVAGGRSYNEQFF
CDR3nt: TGTGCCAGCAGCGTGGCGGGAGGACGCTCCTACAATGAGCAGTTCTTC

j_gene: TRBJ1-2
v_gene: TRBV30
len: 12
d_gene: NA
abundance: NA
CDR3aa: CAGPGGPYGYTF
CDR3nt: TGTGCCGGGCCTGGGGGGCCTTACGGCTACACCTTC

j_gene: TRBJ2-7
v_gene: TRBV5-4
len: 14
d_gene: NA
abundance: NA
CDR3aa: CASSLRSPQAEQYF
CDR3nt: TGTGCCAGCAGCTTGCGTAGCCCGCAAGCCGAGCAGTACTTC

j_gene: TRBJ2-3
v_gene: TRBV5-6
len: 15
d_gene: NA
abundance: NA
CDR3aa: CASSLGQIGTDTQYF
CDR3nt: TGTGCCAGCAGCTTGGGGCAGATCGGCACAGATACGCAGTATTTT

j_gene: TRBJ1-2
v_gene: TRBV6-5
len: 14
d_gene: TRBD1
abundance: NA
CDR3aa: CASSPLTGNYGYTF
CDR3nt: TGTGCCAGCAGCCCTCTGACAGGGAACTATGGCTACACCTTC

j_gene: TRBJ1-5
v_gene: TRBV6-1
len: 17
d_gene: NA
abundance: NA
CDR3aa: CASSESRGGESNQPQHF
CDR3nt: TGTGCCAGCAGTGAATCTAGGGGAGGTGAGAGCAATCAGCCCCAGCATTTT

j_gene: TRBJ1-2
v_gene: TRBV6-5
len: 15
d_gene: NA
abundance: few
CDR3aa: CASSPQGGDNYGYTF
CDR3nt: TGTGCCAGCAGCCCCCAAGGGGGGGATAACTATGGCTACACCTTC

j_gene: TRBJ2-7
v_gene: TRBV5-1
len: 12
d_gene: NA
abundance: NA
CDR3aa: CASSPEGYEQYF
CDR3nt: TGCGCCAGCAGCCCGGAGGGTTACGAGCAGTACTTC

j_gene: TRBJ2-5
v_gene: TRBV21-1
len: 16
d_gene: NA
abundance: once
CDR3aa: CASSKVRAGGQETQYF
CDR3nt: TGTGCCAGCAGCAAAGTTCGGGCAGGGGGCCAAGAGACCCAGTACTTC

j_gene: TRBJ1-4
v_gene: TRBV7-9
len: 11
d_gene: NA
abundance: NA
CDR3aa: CASSPHEKLFF
CDR3nt: TGTGCCAGCAGTCCTCATGAAAAACTGTTTTTT

j_gene: TRBJ1-1
v_gene: TRBV5-5
len: 15
d_gene: NA
abundance: NA
CDR3aa: CASSFGTLRRTEAFF
CDR3nt: TGTGCCAGCAGCTTCGGGACTCTACGACGGACTGAAGCTTTCTTT

j_gene: TRBJ1-5
v_gene: TRBV6-4
len: 15
d_gene: TRBD1
abundance: few
CDR3aa: CASSAQGASNQPQHF
CDR3nt: TGTGCCAGCAGTGCCCAGGGGGCGAGCAATCAGCCCCAGCATTTT

j_gene: TRBJ2-4
v_gene: TRBV18
len: 16
d_gene: NA
abundance: NA
CDR3aa: CASSLLTDLAKNIQYF
CDR3nt: TGTGCCAGCTCACTCTTGACAGACTTAGCCAAAAACATTCAGTACTTC

j_gene: TRBJ2-1
v_gene: TRBV5-4
len: 15
d_gene: NA
abundance: NA
CDR3aa: CASSRGDSRGNEQFF
CDR3nt: TGTGCCAGCAGCCGCGGGGACTCCAGGGGCAATGAGCAGTTCTTC

j_gene: TRBJ2-1
v_gene: TRBV28
len: 15
d_gene: TRBD1
abundance: NA
CDR3aa: CASSLVGQGYLEQFF
CDR3nt: TGTGCCAGCAGTTTAGTGGGACAGGGTTACTTGGAGCAGTTCTTC

j_gene: TRBJ2-2
v_gene: TRBV28
len: 13
d_gene: NA
abundance: NA
CDR3aa: CASSVTRAGELFF
CDR3nt: TGTGCCAGCAGTGTTACAAGGGCCGGGGAGCTGTTTTTT

j_gene: TRBJ1-1
v_gene: TRBV18
len: 13
d_gene: NA
abundance: once
CDR3aa: CASSRGKNTEAFF
CDR3nt: TGTGCCAGCTCAAGGGGGAAGAACACTGAAGCTTTCTTT

j_gene: TRBJ1-2
v_gene: TRBV2
len: 16
d_gene: TRBD1
abundance: NA
CDR3aa: CASSFFYRGAAGGYTF
CDR3nt: TGTGCCAGCAGTTTTTTTTACAGGGGGGCCGCAGGAGGCTACACCTTC

j_gene: TRBJ2-7
v_gene: TRBV7-9
len: 14
d_gene: NA
abundance: NA
CDR3aa: CASSAVGGRNEQYF
CDR3nt: TGTGCCAGCAGCGCCGTTGGGGGGAGGAACGAGCAGTACTTC

j_gene: TRBJ1-1
v_gene: TRBV5-4
len: 15
d_gene: TRBD1
abundance: NA
CDR3aa: CASSPWTGMNTEAFF
CDR3nt: TGTGCCAGCAGCCCTTGGACAGGAATGAACACTGAAGCTTTCTTT

j_gene: TRBJ2-5
v_gene: TRBV5-4
len: 14
d_gene: NA
abundance: NA
CDR3aa: CASSFGQFQETQYF
CDR3nt: TGTGCCAGCAGCTTCGGACAGTTCCAAGAGACCCAGTACTTC

j_gene: TRBJ2-2
v_gene: TRBV2
len: 15
d_gene: NA
abundance: NA
CDR3aa: CASKAGAAIRGELFF
CDR3nt: TGTGCCAGCAAGGCCGGAGCGGCAATCAGGGGGGAGCTGTTTTTT

j_gene: TRBJ1-2
v_gene: TRBV6-1
len: 14
d_gene: NA
abundance: NA
CDR3aa: CASSAHRRDYGYTF
CDR3nt: TGTGCCAGCAGTGCGCACAGGAGGGACTATGGCTACACCTTC

j_gene: TRBJ2-5
v_gene: TRBV6-5
len: 14
d_gene: NA
abundance: NA
CDR3aa: CASTQTEGVATQYF
CDR3nt: TGTGCCAGCACCCAGACAGAGGGGGTCGCGACCCAGTACTTC

j_gene: TRBJ2-7
v_gene: TRBV5-1
len: 14
d_gene: NA
abundance: NA
CDR3aa: CASSSTANTLEQYF
CDR3nt: TGCGCCAGCAGCTCGACAGCGAATACCCTCGAGCAGTACTTC

j_gene: TRBJ2-2
v_gene: TRBV7-6
len: 14
d_gene: NA
abundance: NA
CDR3aa: CASSLGLAPGELFF
CDR3nt: TGTGCCAGCAGCTTAGGGCTAGCCCCCGGGGAGCTGTTTTTT

j_gene: TRBJ2-1
v_gene: TRBV18
len: 17
d_gene: TRBD2
abundance: NA
CDR3aa: CASSPPWVASGYNEQFF
CDR3nt: TGTGCCAGCTCACCACCCTGGGTGGCTAGCGGTTACAATGAGCAGTTCTTC

j_gene: TRBJ2-3
v_gene: TRBV28
len: 16
d_gene: TRBD2
abundance: NA
CDR3aa: CASSPLSGRDTDTQYF
CDR3nt: TGTGCCAGCAGTCCCCTTAGCGGGAGGGACACAGATACGCAGTATTTT

j_gene: TRBJ2-3
v_gene: TRBV27
len: 14
d_gene: TRBD1
abundance: NA
CDR3aa: CASSRQGPTDTQYF
CDR3nt: TGTGCCAGCAGTCGACAGGGCCCCACAGATACGCAGTATTTT

j_gene: TRBJ2-2
v_gene: TRBV29-1
len: 14
d_gene: TRBD1
abundance: NA
CDR3aa: CSCFRDRNTGELFF
CDR3nt: TGCAGCTGTTTCCGGGACAGGAACACCGGGGAGCTGTTTTTT